This T cell receptor beta chain is drawn from a study of vaccination and CD4 T cells after COVID-19. Study-level background: Typically, post-vaccine samples were obtained a median around 72 days after dose two, within a range of 14 to 241.

General study findings and limits: Convalescent patients displayed spike mono-reactivity in 304 of 307 vaccine-specific clones. Among reactive clones from convalescent patients, a median 86.3% appeared only post-vaccination.

The V end was cut by 6 bases, the J end by 4 bases, with 12 bases between. Germline V CDR1 and CDR2: MNHNS, SASEGT. CDR3 length: 13 residues. TCRdb redid the calling of the PCR reads with MiXCR, one entry per CDR3 protein. The table includes around 14,000 distinct CDR3 sequences, 69% detected once. This clonotype turned up a few times. Its cognate antigen is unknown. The sequence derives from a human donor who had recovered from COVID-19. The gene calls are TRBV6-1 and TRBJ2-5, with D possibly TRBD1 on 5 matching bases. Sequencing was performed on CD4+ T cells from blood, taken after SARS-CoV-2 vaccination. CDR3 DNA: TGTGCCAGCAGGGACATAACGGGAGAGACCCAGTACTTC. Amino acid sequence: CASRDITGETQYF.